This TCR beta chain originates from a study of CD8+CD57+ T cells in acquired aplastic anemia. Looking at the study overall: Sorting CD4+ and CD8+ cells gave DNA averaging approximately 2.9 ug.

A word on this clonotype: Its specificity is not known.

The template for TCR beta VDJ and CDR3 sequence profiling was genomic DNA. TCRdb re-called the reads with MiXCR, one entry per CDR3 protein. The sample holds approximately 380,000 distinct CDR3 sequences, 55% to 75% seen once. The CDR3 runs to 15 residues. Germline V gene lookup returns CDR1 SGHDT and CDR2 YYEEEE. Trimming shortened V by 1 base and J by 7 bases, and 15 bases separated the two germline ends. Study-level points and caveats: Patients and controls shared under 35 CD8+ CDR3 sequences, highly expressed in patients. The study found no significant CD8+ Simpson's diversity difference between patients and controls.

The source is a human donor in good health, serving as a control. This chain links TRBV5-6 with TRBJ1-5; no definite D call. The material sequenced was sorted CD4+, CD8+, or CD8+CD57+ T cells (not recorded which) from PBMCs. CDR3 loop: CASSLLQRTGQPQHF. The DNA for the CDR3 is TGTGCCAGCAGCTTGCTTCAACGAACCGGCCAGCCCCAGCATTTT. Full variable domain (remainder filled in from reference TRBV5-6 and TRBJ1-5): DAGVTQSPTHLIKTRGQQVTLRCSPKSGHDTVSWYQQALGQGPQFIFQYYEEEERQRGNFPDRFSGHQFPNYSSELNVNALLLGDSALYLCASSLLQRTGQPQHFGDGTRLSIL.